The rows below give T cell receptor beta chains drawn from one sample of a study of blood T cells in healthy people across ages. TCRdb passed the 5' RACE reads through MiXCR, listing each CDR3 protein once. The table records hundreds of thousands of distinct CDR3 sequences, 56% of them present only once. Sequencing used blood. These receptors were obtained from a man between 35 and 55 years old in good health. Each CDR3 is given with its conserved first and last residue. D genes are given only for firm matches. Rows may omit the clone size; those that give it use once, few, many or a size class.

CDR3nt | CDR3aa | d_gene | abundance | j_gene | v_gene
TGTGCCAGCAGTGACGGGACAGTTGAAGCTTTCTTT | CASSDGTVEAFF | TRBD1 | . | TRBJ1-1 | TRBV6-1
TGTGCCAGCAGCTGGGCGGGAGGCTCCTACGAGCAGTACTTC | CASSWAGGSYEQYF | TRBD2 | once | TRBJ2-7 | TRBV11-2
TGTGCCAGCAGCTTAACTTCGGGTTTAGCCAAAAACATTCAGTACTTC | CASSLTSGLAKNIQYF | . | . | TRBJ2-4 | TRBV7-3
TGTGTCAGCAGTTTAGGACAGGGCCTCACAGATACGCAGTATTTT | CVSSLGQGLTDTQYF | TRBD1 | . | TRBJ2-3 | TRBV12-3/TRBV12-4
TGTGCCAGCAGCTTCTTATGGGGTAGTATGGGCGACACCGGGGAGCTGTTTTTT | CASSFLWGSMGDTGELFF | . | few | TRBJ2-2 | TRBV7-8
TGCAGTGCTAGAGGGAGGGAAAACATTCAGTACTTC | CSARGRENIQYF | . | . | TRBJ2-4 | TRBV20-1
TGCAGCGCAACACAGGGTTCGGTCACTGAAGCTTTCTTT | CSATQGSVTEAFF | . | . | TRBJ1-1 | TRBV29-1
TGTGCCAGCAGCTATTGGGCGGGGACACCACAAGAGACCCAGTACTTC | CASSYWAGTPQETQYF | . | . | TRBJ2-5 | TRBV28
TGTGCCAGTAAGCAGGTGGGACTAGCCCTCTACGAGCAATACTTC | CASKQVGLALYEQYF | TRBD2 | once | TRBJ2-7 | TRBV6-5
TGTGCCAGCAGACTGACCGCCGGCAATACGCAGTATTTT | CASRLTAGNTQYF | . | . | TRBJ2-3 | TRBV28
TGTGCCAGCCTTAGTGTAGGAGCCACGGAGACCCAGTACTTC | CASLSVGATETQYF | . | . | TRBJ2-5 | TRBV28
TGTGCCACCAGCAGAGATTATGGAGGAAGCTCCTACAATGAGCAGTTCTTC | CATSRDYGGSSYNEQFF | . | once | TRBJ2-1 | TRBV15
TGTGCCAGCAGCTTCGGGGGACTAGCGGGAGGGTATAAGTTCTTC | CASSFGGLAGGYKFF | TRBD2 | . | TRBJ2-1 | TRBV7-2
TGTGCCAGCAGTTTCCCCTACAATGAGCAGTTCTTC | CASSFPYNEQFF | . | . | TRBJ2-1 | TRBV6-2/TRBV6-3
TGTGCCAGCAGCTTAGTGTTTCTAGCGGGGGGCCTCCGCGGAGATACGCAGTATTTT | CASSLVFLAGGLRGDTQYF | TRBD2 | . | TRBJ2-3 | TRBV11-2
TGTGCCAGCAGTTCACAGGGGGCGGGTTTTGCAGATACGCAGTATTTT | CASSSQGAGFADTQYF | TRBD1 | . | TRBJ2-3 | TRBV27
TGTGCCAGCACCCGGGGACAGGGGTTGACAGATACGCAGTATTTT | CASTRGQGLTDTQYF | TRBD1 | . | TRBJ2-3 | TRBV28